This T cell receptor beta chain was observed in a study of blood T cell repertoires in COVID-19. Across the whole study: Sites in the United States, Italy and Spain provided acute and convalescent COVID-19 samples. T cells, B-cell-depleted T cells, or PBMCs provided the cDNA or gDNA that served as material.

As originally analysed: Reference gene primer amplification yielded estimated nucleated cell counts. TCRdb's copy holds only in-frame clones and misses some; the assay was immunoSEQ multiplex PCR. The V and J calls and the clone size are those of that table, but D and trimming were determined from the DNA. The data show around 150,000 clones, with 84% seen just once and 2.2% held by the top ten. The CDR3 is 13 amino acids. Germline V gives CDR1 SGDLS, CDR2 YYNGEE. V lost 4 bases and J lost 12, with 14 bases in between. This clonotype was obtained from a man in his 70s with acute or convalescent COVID-19. The J gene is TRBJ1-6, the V gene TRBV9; tentatively, D is TRBD1 (5 bases). The sample consisted of peripheral blood. Here the CDR3 reads CASSPLTGGPLHF. The CDR3, as DNA: TGTGCCAGCAGCCCCCTGACGGGGGGACCCCTCCACTTT.